This entry features one T cell receptor (beta chain) sequence. The data were obtained in a study of Tregs in tolerant kidney transplant recipients. Libraries were prepared by immunoSEQ multiplex PCR; TCRdb keeps only in-frame clonotypes and omits some of them. The sample has tens of thousands of clones; 93% are singletons. The CDR3 is 14 residues long. CDR1 and CDR2 (germline): SGHTA, FQGNSA. J lost 5 bases, V lost 4 bases, and 7 bases had no gene match. The genes are TRBV7-2 and TRBJ1-1; 7 bases are a match to TRBD1. The sequence was collected from a human donor who received a combined kidney and bone marrow transplant. The sample here was CD4+ T cells from blood, taken before the transplant. CDR3 in amino acids: CASSSIQGWTEAFF. For the CDR3, the DNA is TGTGCCAGCAGCTCCATACAGGGGTGGACTGAAGCTTTCTTT.